The present T cell receptor beta chain was sequenced within a study of cytomegalovirus exposure and HLA in healthy donors. Study-wide results and caveats: The authors considered a cluster of highly shared sequence variants likely to be a sequencing artifact. Later analysis identified a missense DCLRE1C variant that was linked to TCR beta V- and J-gene trimming. The authors listed some 160 TCR beta chains as cytomegalovirus-associated.

Turning to this clone: The antigen remains unidentified.

Both 60 Vbeta primers and 13 Jbeta primers went into the PCR. Libraries were prepared by immunoSEQ multiplex PCR; TCRdb keeps only in-frame clonotypes and omits some of them. The sample gives over 150,000 clones, roughly 77% of which show up once; 7.7% is in the top ten. Looked up from germline, CDR1 is LGHNA and CDR2 is YSLEER. V lost 0 bases to trimming and J lost 3 bases, with 11 bases between them. CDR3 length equals 15 residues. The chain carries TRBV4-3 and TRBJ1-1; D is perhaps TRBD1 (5 bases). The clonotype was recovered from a man younger than 45 in good health and CMV-seropositive. Sequenced material: PBMCs. CDR3 loop: CASSQEPRADTEAFF. The CDR3 DNA follows: TGCGCCAGCAGCCAAGAACCCAGGGCGGACACTGAAGCTTTCTTT.